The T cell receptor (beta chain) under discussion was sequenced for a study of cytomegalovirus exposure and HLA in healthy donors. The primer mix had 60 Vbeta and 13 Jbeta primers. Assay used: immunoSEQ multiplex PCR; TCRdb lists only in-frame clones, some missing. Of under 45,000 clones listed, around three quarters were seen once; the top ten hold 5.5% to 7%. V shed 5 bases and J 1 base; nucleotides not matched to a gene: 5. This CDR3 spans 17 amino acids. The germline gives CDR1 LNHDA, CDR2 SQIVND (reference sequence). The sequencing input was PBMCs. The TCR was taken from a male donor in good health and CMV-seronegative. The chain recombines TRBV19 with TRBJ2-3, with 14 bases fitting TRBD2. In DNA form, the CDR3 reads TGTGCCAGTAGTTCCGGACTAGCGGGAGGTGGCACAGATACGCAGTATTTT. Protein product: CASSSGLAGGGTDTQYF.